The 16 T cell receptor beta chains below all came from one sample that was sequenced in a study of vaccination and CD4 T cells after COVID-19. Treatment: roughly 10-day PBMC culture with coronavirus spike peptide pools or control peptides (ViraFEST assay). Sequenced with the Oncomine TCR Beta short-read assay was DNA taken from cultured CD4+ T cells. TCRdb re-called the PCR reads through MiXCR, storing one row per CDR3 protein. The repertoire holds approximately 12,000 distinct CDR3 sequences, with 40% to 55% as singletons. What these receptors recognize is not known. Specimen: CD4+ T cells from blood, cultured in vitro, collected before SARS-CoV-2 vaccination. These receptors all stem from a human donor who had recovered from COVID-19.

This rearrangement joins TRBV4-2 to TRBJ1-2; D perhaps matches TRBD1 (5 bases). Germline assignment: CDR1 LGHNA and CDR2 YNFKEQ. Trimming removed 3 bases at V and 4 bases at J, with 15 bases between. The CDR3 spans 15 residues. CDR3 region: CASSQNFEGSYGYTF. Here the CDR3 DNA reads TGTGCCAGCAGCCAGAACTTTGAGGGGAGCTATGGCTACACCTTC.

In this sample, this clonotype turned up a few times. The chain combines TRBV27 with TRBJ1-1, with TRBD1 matching over 9 bases. Germline V gene lookup returns CDR1 MNHEY and CDR2 SMNVEV (reference sequence). V dropped 7 bases and J dropped 11; count of bases not matched to a gene: 11. The length of the CDR3 is 13 residues. In nucleotides, the CDR3 is TGTGCCAGCACCAACCCCGGGACAGGGCGCGCTTTCTTT. Translated: CASTNPGTGRAFF.

The chain links TRBV7-9 to TRBJ1-2; tentatively, D is TRBD1 (5 bases). The CDR3 consists of 14 residues. V was cut by 6 bases and J by 0 bases, with 11 bases left in between. Per the germline V gene, CDR1 is SEHNR and CDR2 is FQNEAQ (reference sequence). The DNA of the CDR3 is TGTGCCAGCAGTTTGTGGACATCTAACTATGGCTACACCTTC. Translating gives CASSLWTSNYGYTF.

The chain couples TRBV9 to TRBJ2-1; 7 positions agree with TRBD2. CDR3 length equals 14 residues. J was trimmed by 8 bases and V by 0 bases; bases with no gene match: 5. Looked up from germline, CDR1 is SGDLS and CDR2 is YYNGEE. CDR3 loop: CASSVATGGYEQFF. CDR3 nucleotides: TGTGCCAGCAGCGTAGCTACGGGAGGCTATGAGCAGTTCTTC.

This rearrangement joins TRBV28 to TRBJ1-5, with TRBD1 matching 7 bases. The CDR3 runs 17 residues. CDR1 MDHEN and CDR2 SYDVKM come from the germline V gene. J was trimmed by 4 bases and V by 4 bases; bases with no gene match: 13. CDR3 sequence reads: CASSSSQGRGINQPQHF. The CDR3 DNA follows: TGTGCCAGCAGTTCCTCTCAGGGCAGGGGGATTAATCAGCCCCAGCATTTT.

V and J are TRBV19 and TRBJ2-5; D remains ambiguous. This CDR3 is 13 amino acids long. Germline V gene data show CDR1 as LNHDA and CDR2 as SQIVND (reference sequence). V lost 4 bases and J lost 2, with 8 bases in between. The CDR3 region has the DNA TGTGCCAGTAGTAATACCGTTCAAGAGACCCAGTACTTC. This translates into CASSNTVQETQYF.

A word on this clonotype: The junction does not match germline at one end; this may be a read error. This rearrangement joins TRBV28 to TRBJ1-5; 8 nucleotides agree with TRBD1. The CDR3 consists of 15 residues. From germline, CDR1 is MDHEN and CDR2 SYDVKM. CDR3 DNA: TGTGCCAGCAGTTATATCCAGGGGGCAAATCAGCGCCAGCATTTT. This encodes CASSYIQGANQRQHF.

This clonotype has just one count. The gene calls are TRBV10-3 and TRBJ2-2; D not certain. CDR1 is ENHRY, CDR2 SYGVKD, per germline. There are 13 residues in the CDR3. V dropped 3 bases and J dropped 3 bases, with 5 bases sitting between them. The CDR3 sequence is CAISEEDTGELFF. The CDR3 DNA reads as TGTGCCATCAGTGAAGAGGACACCGGGGAGCTGTTTTTT.

This chain uses TRBV27 with TRBJ1-2; D is uncertain. Germline assignment: CDR1 MNHEY and CDR2 SMNVEV (reference sequence). The CDR3 totals 13 residues. The germline V and J ends were trimmed by 3 bases and 0 bases, with 5 bases remaining between them. The CDR3 DNA follows: TGTGCCAGCAGTTTCGCAGCTAACTATGGCTACACCTTC. It encodes CASSFAANYGYTF.

The J gene is TRBJ1-6, the V gene TRBV30, with D possibly being TRBD1 (5 bases). Trimming pared 3 bases from V and 0 bases from J, leaving 9 bases between. CDR1 is GTSNPN and CDR2 is SVGIG in the germline V gene (reference sequence). The CDR3 consists of 15 residues. The CDR3 DNA reads as TGTGCCTGGAGGGGACTGAGCTCCTATAATTCACCCCTCCACTTT. This codes for CAWRGLSSYNSPLHF.

This chain joins TRBV6-1 and TRBJ2-5; D tentatively reads TRBD1 or TRBD2 (6 bases each). The CDR3 sequence is 15 residues long. V lost 6 bases and J lost 3, with 17 bases in between. Per germline, CDR1 MNHNS and CDR2 SASEGT. CDR3 loop: CASSPWAEGEETQYF. The CDR3 DNA reads as TGTGCCAGCAGCCCGTGGGCGGAGGGGGAAGAGACCCAGTACTTC.

The CDR3 sequence: CSARSGVQFNQETQYF. The CDR3 nucleotides are TGCAGTGCCCGTAGCGGGGTCCAGTTTAACCAAGAGACCCAGTACTTC. The rearrangement links TRBV20-1 to TRBJ2-5, with 8 bases identical to TRBD2. The V and J ends lost 6 bases and 0 bases, in that order; junction bases with no gene match: 12. Germline CDR1 and CDR2: DFQATT and SNEGSKA (reference sequence). CDR3 size: 16 residues.

This clonotype occurred a few times. This sequence joins TRBV6-5 and TRBJ1-1, with no clear D. The CDR3 covers 14 residues. CDR1 MNHEY and CDR2 SVGAGI come from the germline V gene. V was shortened by 0 bases and J by 7 bases, with 12 bases between the two germline ends. CDR3 protein: CASSYSPRVGEAFF. In nucleotides, the CDR3 is TGTGCCAGCAGTTACTCCCCAAGGGTGGGTGAAGCTTTCTTT.

V and J are TRBV6-5 and TRBJ1-6, with TRBD1 as a possible D gene (5 bases). In germline, CDR1 is MNHEY, CDR2 SVGAGI. The ends were cut back, 2 bases at V and 10 bases at J, with 15 bases in the middle. This CDR3 spans 15 amino acids. The chain's CDR3 is CASSYGGVNGSPLHF. In DNA, the CDR3 is TGTGCCAGCAGTTACGGGGGGGTGAATGGATCACCCCTCCACTTT.

The V and J genes are TRBV6-5 and TRBJ1-2; D unclear. V shed 2 bases and J shed 1 base, with 8 bases lying between them. Per germline, CDR1 MNHEY and CDR2 SVGAGI. This CDR3 region has 14 residues. The CDR3 protein is CASSYQPFNYGYTF. CDR3 nucleotides: TGTGCCAGCAGTTACCAGCCTTTTAACTATGGCTACACCTTC.

V and J are TRBV10-3 and TRBJ2-7; maybe TRBD2 (5 bases). V lost 6 bases, J lost 5 bases, and 14 bases lay in between. Germline V lookup: CDR1 ENHRY, CDR2 SYGVKD. The CDR3 extends over 13 amino acids. CDR3: CAISPGLGHEQYF. The CDR3 DNA reads TGTGCCATCAGCCCAGGACTTGGTCACGAGCAGTACTTC.